This T cell receptor beta chain is from a study of blood T cell repertoires in COVID-19. Study details: Material from acute and convalescent COVID-19 was sourced from the United States, Italy and Spain. Nucleic acid was either cDNA or gDNA, and it came from T cells, B-cell-depleted T cells, or PBMCs.

As handled by the study authors: Amplified reference gene primers provided the basis for estimating nucleated cell counts. Generated by immunoSEQ multiplex PCR, the TCRdb table keeps only in-frame clones and is missing some. V and J calls and clone size come straight from that table; D and trimming were deduced from the DNA. Of around 280,000 clones listed, 70% to 90% are singletons. This CDR3 has 15 amino acids. J was trimmed by 0 bases and V by 7 bases; bases with no gene match: 8. The germline V gene encodes CDR1 LNHNV and CDR2 YYDKDF (reference sequence). What was sequenced was peripheral blood. J is TRBJ1-1 and V is TRBV15; 7 bases agree with TRBD1. This TCR came from a woman in her twenties or thirties who had recovered from COVID-19. DNA of the CDR3: TGTGCCACCAACCCTCGGGACAGCATGAACACTGAAGCTTTCTTT. It yields the protein CATNPRDSMNTEAFF.